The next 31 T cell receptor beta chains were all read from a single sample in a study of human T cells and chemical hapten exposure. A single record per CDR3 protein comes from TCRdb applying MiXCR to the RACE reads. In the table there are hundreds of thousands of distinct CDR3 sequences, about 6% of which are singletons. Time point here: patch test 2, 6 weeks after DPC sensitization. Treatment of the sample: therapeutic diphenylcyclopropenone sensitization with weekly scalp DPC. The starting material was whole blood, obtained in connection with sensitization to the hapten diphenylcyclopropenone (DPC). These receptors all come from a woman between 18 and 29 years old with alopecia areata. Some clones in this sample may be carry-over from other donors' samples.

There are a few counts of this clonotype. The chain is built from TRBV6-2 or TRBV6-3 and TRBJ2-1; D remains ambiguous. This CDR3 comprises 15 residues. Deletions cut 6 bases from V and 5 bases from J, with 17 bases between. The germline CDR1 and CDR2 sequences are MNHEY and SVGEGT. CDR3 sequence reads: CASRPYRTENNEQFF. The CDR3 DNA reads TGTGCCAGCAGGCCGTACCGGACGGAGAACAATGAGCAGTTCTTC.

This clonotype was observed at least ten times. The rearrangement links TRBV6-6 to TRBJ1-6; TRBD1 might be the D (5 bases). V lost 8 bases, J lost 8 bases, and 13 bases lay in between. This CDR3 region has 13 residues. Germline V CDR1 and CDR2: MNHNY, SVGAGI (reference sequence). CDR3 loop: CASRLGVDSPLHF. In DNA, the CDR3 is TGTGCCAGCCGACTGGGGGTGGATTCACCCCTCCACTTT.

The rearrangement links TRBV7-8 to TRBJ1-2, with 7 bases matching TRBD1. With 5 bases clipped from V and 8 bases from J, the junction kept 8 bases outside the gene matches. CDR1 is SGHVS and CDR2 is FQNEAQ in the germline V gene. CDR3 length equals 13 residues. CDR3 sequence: CASSTTRTGGYTF. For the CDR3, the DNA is TGTGCCAGCAGCACCACTCGGACAGGCGGCTACACCTTC.

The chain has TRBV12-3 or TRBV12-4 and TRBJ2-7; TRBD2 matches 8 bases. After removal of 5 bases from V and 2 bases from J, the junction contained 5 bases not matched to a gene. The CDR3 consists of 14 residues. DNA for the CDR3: TGTGCCAGCAGTCGGGGGGGCAAGGCCTACGAGCAGTACTTC. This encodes CASSRGGKAYEQYF.

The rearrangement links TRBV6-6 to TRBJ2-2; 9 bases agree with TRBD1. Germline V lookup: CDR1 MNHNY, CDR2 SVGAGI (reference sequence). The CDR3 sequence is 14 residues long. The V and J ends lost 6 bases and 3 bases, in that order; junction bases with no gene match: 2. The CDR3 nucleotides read TGTGCCAGCAGCGGACAGGGGTACACCGGGGAGCTGTTTTTT. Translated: CASSGQGYTGELFF.

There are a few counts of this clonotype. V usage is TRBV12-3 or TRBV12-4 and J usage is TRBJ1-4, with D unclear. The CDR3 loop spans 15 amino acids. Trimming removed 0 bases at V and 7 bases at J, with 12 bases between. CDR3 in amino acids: CASSLAGSWIEKLFF. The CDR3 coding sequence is TGTGCCAGCAGTTTAGCGGGGAGTTGGATTGAAAAACTGTTTTTT.

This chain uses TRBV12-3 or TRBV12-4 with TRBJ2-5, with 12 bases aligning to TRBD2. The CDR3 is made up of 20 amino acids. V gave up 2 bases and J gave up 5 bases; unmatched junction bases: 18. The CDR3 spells CASSLMLTSTSGGLRETQYF. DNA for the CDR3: TGTGCCAGCAGTTTAATGCTGACGTCGACTAGCGGGGGTTTGAGGGAGACCCAGTACTTC.

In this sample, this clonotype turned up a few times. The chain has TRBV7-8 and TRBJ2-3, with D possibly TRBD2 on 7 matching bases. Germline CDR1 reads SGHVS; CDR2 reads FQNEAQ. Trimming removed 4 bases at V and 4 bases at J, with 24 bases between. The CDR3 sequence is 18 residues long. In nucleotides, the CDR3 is TGTGCCAGCAGCTCGCTCCCCCGAGGGGGGGGCGGCCCAGATACGCAGTATTTT. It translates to CASSSLPRGGGGPDTQYF. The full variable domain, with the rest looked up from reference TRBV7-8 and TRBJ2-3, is GAGVSQSPRYKVAKRGQDVALRCDPISGHVSLFWYQQALGQGPEFLTYFQNEAQLDKSGLPSDRFFAERPEGSVSTLKIQRTQQEDSAVYLCASSSLPRGGGGPDTQYFGPGTRLTVL.

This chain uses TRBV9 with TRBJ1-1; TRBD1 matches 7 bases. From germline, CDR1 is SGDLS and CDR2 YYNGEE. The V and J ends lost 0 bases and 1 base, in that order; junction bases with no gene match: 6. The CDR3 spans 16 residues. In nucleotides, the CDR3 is TGTGCCAGCAGCGTAGAGTCAGGGGGGGCGAACACTGAAGCTTTCTTT. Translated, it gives CASSVESGGANTEAFF.

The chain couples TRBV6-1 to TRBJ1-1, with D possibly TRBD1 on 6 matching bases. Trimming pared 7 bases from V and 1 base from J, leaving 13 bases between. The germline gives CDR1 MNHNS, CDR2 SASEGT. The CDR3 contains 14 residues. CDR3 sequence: CASIAGTTNTEAFF. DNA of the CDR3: TGTGCCAGCATAGCCGGGACAACGAACACTGAAGCTTTCTTT.

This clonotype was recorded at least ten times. CDR3 nucleotide sequence: TGCAGCGTTGGACCGCCCAACAGGGGAAACTACAATGAGCAGTTCTTC. Protein: CSVGPPNRGNYNEQFF. This sequence joins TRBV29-1 and TRBJ2-1; 7 bases align to TRBD1. V shed 4 bases, J shed 3 bases, and the junction held 12 bases outside the gene matches. Germline V gene lookup returns CDR1 SQVTM and CDR2 ANQGSEA. CDR3 size: 16 residues.

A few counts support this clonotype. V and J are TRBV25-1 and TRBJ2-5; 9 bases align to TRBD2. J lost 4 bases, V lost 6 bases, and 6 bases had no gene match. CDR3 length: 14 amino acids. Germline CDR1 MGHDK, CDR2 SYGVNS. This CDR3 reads CASSPLAGPETQYF. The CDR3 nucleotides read TGTGCCAGCAGCCCTCTAGCGGGGCCAGAGACCCAGTACTTC.

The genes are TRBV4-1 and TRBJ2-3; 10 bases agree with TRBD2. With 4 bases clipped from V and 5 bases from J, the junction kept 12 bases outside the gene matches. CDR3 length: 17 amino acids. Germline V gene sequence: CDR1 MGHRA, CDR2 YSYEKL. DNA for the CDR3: TGCGCCAGCAGCCCAGAAGCGGGGGGGTCGCCGGTAGATACGCAGTATTTT. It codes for CASSPEAGGSPVDTQYF.

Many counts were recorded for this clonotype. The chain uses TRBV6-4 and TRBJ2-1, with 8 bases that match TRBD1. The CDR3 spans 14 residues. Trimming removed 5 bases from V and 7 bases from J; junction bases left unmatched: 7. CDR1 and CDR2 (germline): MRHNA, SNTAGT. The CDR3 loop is CASSRTGTSNEQFF. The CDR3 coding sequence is TGTGCCAGCAGTAGGACAGGGACTTCTAATGAGCAGTTCTTC.

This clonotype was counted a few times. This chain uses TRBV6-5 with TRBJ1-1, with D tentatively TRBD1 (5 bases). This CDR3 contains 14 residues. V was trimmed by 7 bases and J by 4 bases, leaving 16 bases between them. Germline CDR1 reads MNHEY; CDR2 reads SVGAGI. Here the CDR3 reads CASIHDSSATEAFF. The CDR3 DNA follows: TGTGCCAGCATTCATGACAGTTCGGCCACTGAAGCTTTCTTT.

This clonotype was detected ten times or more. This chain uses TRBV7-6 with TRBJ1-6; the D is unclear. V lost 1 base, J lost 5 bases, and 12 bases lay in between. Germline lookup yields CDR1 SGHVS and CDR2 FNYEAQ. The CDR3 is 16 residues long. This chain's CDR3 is CASSLDLATNNSPLHF. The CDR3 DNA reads TGTGCCAGCAGCTTAGATCTGGCTACCAATAATTCACCCCTCCACTTT.

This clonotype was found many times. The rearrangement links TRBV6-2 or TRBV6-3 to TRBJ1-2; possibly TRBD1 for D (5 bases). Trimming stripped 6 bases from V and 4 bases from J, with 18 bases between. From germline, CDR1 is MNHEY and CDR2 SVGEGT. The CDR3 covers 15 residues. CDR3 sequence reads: CASRGIQGPAYGYTF. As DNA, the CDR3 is TGTGCCAGCAGAGGGATCCAGGGACCCGCCTATGGCTACACCTTC.

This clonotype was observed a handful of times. This CDR3 is CAISEGPGLATVGELFF. The DNA for the CDR3 is TGTGCCATCAGTGAGGGTCCAGGACTAGCGACCGTCGGGGAGCTGTTTTTT. The chain links TRBV10-3 to TRBJ2-2, with 9 bases matching TRBD2. Germline CDR1 is ENHRY and CDR2 is SYGVKD. V shed 2 bases and J 7 bases; nucleotides not matched to a gene: 11. The CDR3 runs to 17 residues.

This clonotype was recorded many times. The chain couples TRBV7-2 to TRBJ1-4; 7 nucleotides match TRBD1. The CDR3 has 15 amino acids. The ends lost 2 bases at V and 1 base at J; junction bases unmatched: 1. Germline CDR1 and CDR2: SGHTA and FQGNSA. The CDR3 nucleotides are TGTGCCAGCAGCTTACGACAGGGAACTAATGAAAAACTGTTTTTT. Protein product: CASSLRQGTNEKLFF.

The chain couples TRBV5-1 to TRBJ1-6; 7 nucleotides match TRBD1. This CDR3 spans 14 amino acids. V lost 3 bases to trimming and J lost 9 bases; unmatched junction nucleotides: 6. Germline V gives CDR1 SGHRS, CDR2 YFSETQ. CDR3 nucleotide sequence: TGCGCCAGCAGCTATGACAGGGTCGGTTCACCCCTCCACTTT. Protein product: CASSYDRVGSPLHF.

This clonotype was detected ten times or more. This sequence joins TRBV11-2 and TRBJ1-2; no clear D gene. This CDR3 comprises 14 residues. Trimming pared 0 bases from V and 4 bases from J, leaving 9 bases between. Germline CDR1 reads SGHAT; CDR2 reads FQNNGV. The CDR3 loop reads CASSLESGSYGYTF. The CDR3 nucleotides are TGTGCCAGCAGCTTAGAATCGGGCAGCTATGGCTACACCTTC.

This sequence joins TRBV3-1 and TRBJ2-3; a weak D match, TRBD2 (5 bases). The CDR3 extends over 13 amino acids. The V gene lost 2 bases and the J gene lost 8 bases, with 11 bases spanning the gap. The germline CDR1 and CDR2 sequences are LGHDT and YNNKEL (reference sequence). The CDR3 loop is CASSQSREGTQYF. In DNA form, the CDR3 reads TGTGCCAGCAGCCAATCACGGGAAGGTACGCAGTATTTT.

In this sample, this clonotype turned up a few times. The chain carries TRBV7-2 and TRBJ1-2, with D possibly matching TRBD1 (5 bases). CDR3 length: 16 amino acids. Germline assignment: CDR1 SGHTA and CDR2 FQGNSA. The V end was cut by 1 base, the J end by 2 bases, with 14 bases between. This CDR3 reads CASSLGGSSGNYGYTF. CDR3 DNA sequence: TGTGCCAGCAGCTTAGGGGGGTCGAGTGGGAACTATGGCTACACCTTC.

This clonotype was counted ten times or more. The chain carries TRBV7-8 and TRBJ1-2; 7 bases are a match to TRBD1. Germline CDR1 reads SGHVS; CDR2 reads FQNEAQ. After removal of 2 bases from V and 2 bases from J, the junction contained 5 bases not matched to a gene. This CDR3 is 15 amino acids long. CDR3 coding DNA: TGTGCCAGCAGCTTAAGACAGGGAAAGAACTATGGCTACACCTTC. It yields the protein CASSLRQGKNYGYTF.

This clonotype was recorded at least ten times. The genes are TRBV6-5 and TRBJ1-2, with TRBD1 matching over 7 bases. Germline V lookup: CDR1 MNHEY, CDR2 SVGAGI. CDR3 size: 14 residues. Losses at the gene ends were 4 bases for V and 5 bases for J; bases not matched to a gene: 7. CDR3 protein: CASSSLARGYGYTF. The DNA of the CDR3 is TGTGCCAGCAGTTCCCTCGCCAGGGGGTATGGCTACACCTTC.

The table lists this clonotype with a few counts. The CDR3 region is CSVYGGQSSYNEQFF. The CDR3, as DNA: TGCAGCGTTTACGGGGGCCAGAGCTCCTACAATGAGCAGTTCTTC. V usage is TRBV29-1 and J usage is TRBJ2-1; D could derive from TRBD1 or TRBD2 (6 bases each). The germline CDR1 and CDR2 sequences are SQVTM and ANQGSEA. Trimming removed 5 bases from V and 0 bases from J, with 14 bases in between. The CDR3 is 15 amino acids.

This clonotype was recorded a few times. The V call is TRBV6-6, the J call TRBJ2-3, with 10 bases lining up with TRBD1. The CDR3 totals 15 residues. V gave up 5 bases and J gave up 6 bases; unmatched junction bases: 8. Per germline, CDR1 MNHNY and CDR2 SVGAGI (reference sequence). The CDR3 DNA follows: TGTGCCAGCAGTAGTAGACAGGGGGCTATGGATACGCAGTATTTT. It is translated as CASSSRQGAMDTQYF.

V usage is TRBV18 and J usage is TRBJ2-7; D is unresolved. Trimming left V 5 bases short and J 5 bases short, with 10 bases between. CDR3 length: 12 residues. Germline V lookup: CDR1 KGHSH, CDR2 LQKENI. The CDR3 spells CASSSDGDEQYF. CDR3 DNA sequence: TGTGCCAGCTCATCGGACGGAGACGAGCAGTACTTC. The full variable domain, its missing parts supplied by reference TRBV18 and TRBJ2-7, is NAGVMQNPRHLVRRRGQEARLRCSPMKGHSHVYWYRQLPEEGLKFMVYLQKENIIDESGMPKERFSAEFPKEGPSILRIQQVVRGDSAAYFCASSSDGDEQYFGPGTRLTVT.

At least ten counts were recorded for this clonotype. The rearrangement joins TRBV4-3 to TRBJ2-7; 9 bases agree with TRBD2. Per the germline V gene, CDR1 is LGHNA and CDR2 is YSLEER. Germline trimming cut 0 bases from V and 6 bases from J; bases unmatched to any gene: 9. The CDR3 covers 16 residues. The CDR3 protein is CASSQDLPSGEGEQYF. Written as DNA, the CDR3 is TGCGCCAGCAGCCAAGATCTACCTAGCGGGGAAGGCGAGCAGTACTTC.

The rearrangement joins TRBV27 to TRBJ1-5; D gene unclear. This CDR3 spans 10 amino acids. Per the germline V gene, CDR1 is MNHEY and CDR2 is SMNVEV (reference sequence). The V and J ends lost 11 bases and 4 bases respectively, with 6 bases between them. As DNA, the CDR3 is TGTGCCGGGGAAAATCAGCCCCAGCATTTT. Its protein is CAGENQPQHF.

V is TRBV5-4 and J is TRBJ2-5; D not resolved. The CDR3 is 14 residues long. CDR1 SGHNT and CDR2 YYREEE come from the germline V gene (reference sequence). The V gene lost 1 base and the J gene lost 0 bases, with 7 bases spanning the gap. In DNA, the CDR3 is TGTGCCAGCAGCTTGCTAAAAGACCAAGAGACCCAGTACTTC. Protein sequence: CASSLLKDQETQYF.